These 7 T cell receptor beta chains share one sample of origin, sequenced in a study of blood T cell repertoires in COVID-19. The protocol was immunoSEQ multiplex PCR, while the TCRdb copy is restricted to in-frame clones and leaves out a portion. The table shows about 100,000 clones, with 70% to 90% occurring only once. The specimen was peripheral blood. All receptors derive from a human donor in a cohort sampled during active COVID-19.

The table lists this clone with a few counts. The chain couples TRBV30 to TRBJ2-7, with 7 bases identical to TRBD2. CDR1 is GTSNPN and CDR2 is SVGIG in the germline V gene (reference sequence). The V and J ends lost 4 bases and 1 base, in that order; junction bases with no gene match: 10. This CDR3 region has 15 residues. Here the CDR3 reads CAWTRGLGGSYEQYF. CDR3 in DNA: TGTGCCTGGACCAGAGGACTGGGGGGGTCCTACGAGCAGTACTTC.

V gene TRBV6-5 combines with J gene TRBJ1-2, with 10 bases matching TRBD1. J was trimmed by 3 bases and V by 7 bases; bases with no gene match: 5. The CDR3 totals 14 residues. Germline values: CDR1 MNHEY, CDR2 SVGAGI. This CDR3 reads CASMGQGFDYGYTF. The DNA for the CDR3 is TGTGCCAGCATGGGACAGGGGTTCGACTATGGCTACACCTTC.

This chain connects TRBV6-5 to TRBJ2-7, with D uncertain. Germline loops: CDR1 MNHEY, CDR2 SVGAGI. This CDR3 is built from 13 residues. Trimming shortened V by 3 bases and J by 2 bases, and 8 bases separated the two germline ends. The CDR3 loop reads CASSYSPTYEQYF. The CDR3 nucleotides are TGTGCCAGCAGTTATTCCCCAACCTACGAGCAGTACTTC.

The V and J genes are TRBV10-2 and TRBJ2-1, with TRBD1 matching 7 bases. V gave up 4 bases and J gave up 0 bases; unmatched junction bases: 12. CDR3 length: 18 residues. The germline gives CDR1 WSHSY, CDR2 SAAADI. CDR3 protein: CASSGGGQKTSSYNEQFF. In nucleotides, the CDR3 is TGCGCCAGCAGTGGAGGGGGACAGAAAACAAGCTCCTACAATGAGCAGTTCTTC.

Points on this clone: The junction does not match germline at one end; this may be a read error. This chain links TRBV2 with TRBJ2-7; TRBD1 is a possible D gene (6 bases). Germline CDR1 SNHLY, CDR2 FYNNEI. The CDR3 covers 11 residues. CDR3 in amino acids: CASSTTGIPSF. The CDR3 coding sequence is TGTGCCAGCAGTACTACAGGGATCCCCTCCTTC.

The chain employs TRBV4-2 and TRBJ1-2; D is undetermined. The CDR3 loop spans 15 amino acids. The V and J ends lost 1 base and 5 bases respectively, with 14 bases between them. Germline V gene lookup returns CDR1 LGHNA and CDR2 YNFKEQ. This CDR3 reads CASSQGVKGEYGYTF. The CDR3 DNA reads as TGTGCCAGCAGCCAAGGTGTAAAGGGAGAATATGGCTACACCTTC.

This CDR3 reads CASNPTGFGGELFF. CDR3 sequence (DNA): TGTGCCAGCAACCCGACAGGGTTTGGCGGGGAGCTGTTTTTT. The rearrangement uses TRBV2 and TRBJ2-2; TRBD1 matches at 7 bases. CDR3 size: 14 residues. Germline V gene data show CDR1 as SNHLY and CDR2 as FYNNEI. Trimming cost V 7 bases and J 7 bases; bases outside gene matches: 9.